A single sample gave rise to the 2 T cell receptor beta chains below, sequenced in a study of T cell repertoires in cytomegalovirus infection. Antigens of these TCRs are unknown. TCRdb independently ran MiXCR on the reads; one entry per CDR3 protein. The sample lists about 340,000 distinct CDR3 sequences, under 35% occurring once. The source was cultured PBMCs, collected from culture after CMV antigen stimulation. Every receptor here comes from a human donor in good health (CMV status not recorded). Some clones in this sample may be carry-over from other donors' samples.

The chain links TRBV7-6 to TRBJ2-1, with 11 bases aligning to TRBD2. V trimming: 10 bases; J trimming: 9 bases; junction bases outside the gene matches: 14. This CDR3 contains 15 residues. Looked up from germline, CDR1 is SGHVS and CDR2 is FNYEAQ. The CDR3 nucleotides are TGTGCCAACAGTTCGACTAGCGGGACGCTCGGTGAGCAGTTCTTC. Translation gives CANSSTSGTLGEQFF.

The V gene is TRBV7-6, the J gene TRBJ2-3; D ambiguous. CDR1 SGHVS and CDR2 FNYEAQ come from the germline V gene. The V gene lost 5 bases and the J gene lost 3 bases, with 9 bases spanning the gap. CDR3 length: 13 residues. The CDR3 bases are TGTGCCAGCAGCGCCTACAGAACAGATACGCAGTATTTT. This gives the protein CASSAYRTDTQYF. Complete variable domain (other parts from reference TRBV7-6 and TRBJ2-3): GAGVSQSPRYKVTKRGQDVALRCDPISGHVSLYWYRQALGQGPEFLTYFNYEAQQDKSGLPNDRFSAERPEGSISTLTIQRTEQRDSAMYRCASSAYRTDTQYFGPGTRLTVL.